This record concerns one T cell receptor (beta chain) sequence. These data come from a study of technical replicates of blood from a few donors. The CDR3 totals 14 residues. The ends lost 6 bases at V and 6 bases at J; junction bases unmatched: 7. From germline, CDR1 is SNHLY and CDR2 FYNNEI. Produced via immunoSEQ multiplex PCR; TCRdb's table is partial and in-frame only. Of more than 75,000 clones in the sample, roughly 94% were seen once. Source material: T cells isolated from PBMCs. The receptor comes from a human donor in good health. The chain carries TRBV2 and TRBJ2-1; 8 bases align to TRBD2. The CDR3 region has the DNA TGTGCCAGCAGCGGGGGACTAGTCAGCAATGAGCAGTTCTTC. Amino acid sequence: CASSGGLVSNEQFF. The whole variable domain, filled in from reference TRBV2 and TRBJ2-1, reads EPEVTQTPSHQVTQMGQEVILRCVPISNHLYFYWYRQILGQKVEFLVSFYNNEISEKSEIFDDQFSVERPDGSNFTLKIRSTKLEDSAMYFCASSGGLVSNEQFFGPGTRLTVL.